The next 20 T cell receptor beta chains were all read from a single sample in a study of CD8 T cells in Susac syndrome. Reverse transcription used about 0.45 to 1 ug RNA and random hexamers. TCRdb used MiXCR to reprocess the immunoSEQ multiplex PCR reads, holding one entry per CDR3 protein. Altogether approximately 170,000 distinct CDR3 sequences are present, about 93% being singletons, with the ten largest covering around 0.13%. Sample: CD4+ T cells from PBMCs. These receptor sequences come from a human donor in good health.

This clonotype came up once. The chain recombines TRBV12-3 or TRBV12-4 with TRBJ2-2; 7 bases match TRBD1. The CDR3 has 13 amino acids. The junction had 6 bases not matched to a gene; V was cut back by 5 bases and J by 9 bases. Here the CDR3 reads CASSVDRARELFF. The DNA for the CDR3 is TGTGCCAGCAGTGTTGACAGGGCCCGGGAGCTGTTTTTT.

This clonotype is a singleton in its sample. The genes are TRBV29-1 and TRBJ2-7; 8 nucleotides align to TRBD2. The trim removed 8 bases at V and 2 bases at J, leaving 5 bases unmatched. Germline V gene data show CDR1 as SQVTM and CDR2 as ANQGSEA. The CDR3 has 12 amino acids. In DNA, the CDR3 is TGCAGCTCCGGGACTAGTGCCTACGAGCAGTACTTC. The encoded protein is CSSGTSAYEQYF.

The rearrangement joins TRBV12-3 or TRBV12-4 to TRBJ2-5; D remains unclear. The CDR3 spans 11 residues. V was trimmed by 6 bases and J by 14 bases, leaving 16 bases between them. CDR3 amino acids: CASSSKIHLYF. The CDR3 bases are TGTGCCAGCAGCTCCAAAATCCATCTTTACTTC.

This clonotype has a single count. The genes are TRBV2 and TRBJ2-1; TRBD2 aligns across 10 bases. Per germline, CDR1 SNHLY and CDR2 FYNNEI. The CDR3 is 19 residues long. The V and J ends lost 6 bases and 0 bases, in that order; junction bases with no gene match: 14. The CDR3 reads CASRRTSGVVSNSYNEQFF. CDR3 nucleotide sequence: TGTGCCAGCAGAAGGACTAGCGGCGTCGTCTCCAACTCCTACAATGAGCAGTTCTTC.

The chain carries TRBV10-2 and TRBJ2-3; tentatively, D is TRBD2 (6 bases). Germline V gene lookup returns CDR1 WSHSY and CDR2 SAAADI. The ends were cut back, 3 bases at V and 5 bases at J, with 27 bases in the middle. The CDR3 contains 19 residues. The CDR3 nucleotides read TGCGCCAGCAGTGATCCACCGGGAGTCACTATATCATCGGGAGATACGCAGTATTTT. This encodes CASSDPPGVTISSGDTQYF.

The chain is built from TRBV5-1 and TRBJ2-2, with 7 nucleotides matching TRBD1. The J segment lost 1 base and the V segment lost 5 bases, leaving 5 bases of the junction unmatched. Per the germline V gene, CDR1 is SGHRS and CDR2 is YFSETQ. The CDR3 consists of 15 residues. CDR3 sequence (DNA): TGCGCCAGCAGTTTCGGGACAGTGAACACCGGGGAGCTGTTTTTT. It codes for CASSFGTVNTGELFF. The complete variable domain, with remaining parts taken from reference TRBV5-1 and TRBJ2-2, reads KAGVTQTPRYLIKTRGQQVTLSCSPISGHRSVSWYQQTPGQGLQFLFEYFSETQRNKGNFPGRFSGRQFSNSRSEMNVSTLELGDSALYLCASSFGTVNTGELFFGEGSRLTVL.

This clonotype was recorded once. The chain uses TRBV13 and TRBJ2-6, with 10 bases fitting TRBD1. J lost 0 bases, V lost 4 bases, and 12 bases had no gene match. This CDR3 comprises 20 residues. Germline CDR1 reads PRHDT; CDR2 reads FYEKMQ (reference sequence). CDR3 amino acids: CASSSFWIGQGDSGANVLTF. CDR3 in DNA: TGTGCCAGCAGCTCCTTTTGGATAGGACAGGGGGACTCTGGGGCCAACGTCCTGACTTTC.

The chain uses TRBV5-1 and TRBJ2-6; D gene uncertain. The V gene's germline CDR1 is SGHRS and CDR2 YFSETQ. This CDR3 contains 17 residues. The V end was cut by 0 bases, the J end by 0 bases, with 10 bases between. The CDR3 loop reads CASSLVGRNSGANVLTF. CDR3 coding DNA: TGCGCCAGCAGCTTGGTGGGCAGGAACTCTGGGGCCAACGTCCTGACTTTC. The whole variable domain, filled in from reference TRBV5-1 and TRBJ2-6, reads KAGVTQTPRYLIKTRGQQVTLSCSPISGHRSVSWYQQTPGQGLQFLFEYFSETQRNKGNFPGRFSGRQFSNSRSEMNVSTLELGDSALYLCASSLVGRNSGANVLTFGAGSRLTVL.

This CDR3 reads CSVGGLANYGYTF. CDR3 nucleotide sequence: TGCAGCGTTGGGGGTCTAGCTAACTATGGCTACACCTTC. The gene calls are TRBV29-1 and TRBJ1-2, with unresolved D. V lost 4 bases to trimming and J lost 0 bases, with 9 bases between them. The CDR3 loop spans 13 amino acids. Germline-derived CDR1 and CDR2 are SQVTM and ANQGSEA.

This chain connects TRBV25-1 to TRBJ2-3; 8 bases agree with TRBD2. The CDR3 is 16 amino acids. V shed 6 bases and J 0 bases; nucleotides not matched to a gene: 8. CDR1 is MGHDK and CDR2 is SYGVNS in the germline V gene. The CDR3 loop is CASSRQAGDSTDTQYF. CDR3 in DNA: TGTGCCAGCAGCAGACAAGCGGGGGACAGCACAGATACGCAGTATTTT. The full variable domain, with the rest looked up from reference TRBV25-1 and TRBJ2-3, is EADIYQTPRYLVIGTGKKITLECSQTMGHDKMYWYQQDPGMELHLIHYSYGVNSTEKGDLSSESTVSRIRTEHFPLTLESARPSHTSQYLCASSRQAGDSTDTQYFGPGTRLTVL.

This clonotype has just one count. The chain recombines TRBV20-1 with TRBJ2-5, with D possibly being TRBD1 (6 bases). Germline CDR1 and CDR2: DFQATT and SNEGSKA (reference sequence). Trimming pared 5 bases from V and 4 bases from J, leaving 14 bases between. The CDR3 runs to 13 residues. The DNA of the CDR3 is TGCAGTGCTGGAGCGCAGGGGCGAGAGACCCAGTACTTC. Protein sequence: CSAGAQGRETQYF.

The CDR3, as DNA: TGTGCCAGCAGCCGGGACTTAGAAGAGACCCAGTACTTC. It encodes CASSRDLEETQYF. This chain joins TRBV2 and TRBJ2-5, with D perhaps matching TRBD2 (6 bases). Deletions cut 6 bases from V and 3 bases from J, with 11 bases between. This CDR3 contains 13 residues. CDR1 and CDR2 from the germline V gene are SNHLY and FYNNEI. Full variable domain (rest looked up from reference TRBV2 and TRBJ2-5): EPEVTQTPSHQVTQMGQEVILRCVPISNHLYFYWYRQILGQKVEFLVSFYNNEISEKSEIFDDQFSVERPDGSNFTLKIRSTKLEDSAMYFCASSRDLEETQYFGPGTRLLVL.

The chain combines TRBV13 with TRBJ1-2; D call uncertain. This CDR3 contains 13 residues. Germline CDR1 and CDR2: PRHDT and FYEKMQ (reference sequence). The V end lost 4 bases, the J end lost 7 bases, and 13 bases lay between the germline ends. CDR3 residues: CASSSSPLGGYTF. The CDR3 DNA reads TGTGCCAGCAGCTCCTCTCCGTTGGGTGGCTACACCTTC.

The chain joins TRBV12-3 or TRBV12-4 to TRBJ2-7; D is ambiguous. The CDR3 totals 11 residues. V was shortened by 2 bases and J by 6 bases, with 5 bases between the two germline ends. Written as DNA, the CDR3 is TGTGCCAGCAGTTTATCGTCCGAGCAGTACTTC. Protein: CASSLSSEQYF.

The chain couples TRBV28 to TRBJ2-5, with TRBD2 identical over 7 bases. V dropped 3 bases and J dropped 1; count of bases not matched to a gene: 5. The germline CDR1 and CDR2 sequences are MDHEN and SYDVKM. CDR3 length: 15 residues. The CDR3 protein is CASSFRASGQETQYF. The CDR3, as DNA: TGTGCCAGCAGTTTTAGGGCTAGCGGCCAAGAGACCCAGTACTTC.

The CDR3 loop is CASSWDLERNTEAFF. CDR3 in DNA: TGTGCCAGCAGCTGGGATCTGGAGAGGAACACTGAAGCTTTCTTT. The rearrangement links TRBV5-4 to TRBJ1-1; D not resolved. CDR1 and CDR2 from the germline V gene are SGHNT and YYREEE (reference sequence). This CDR3 spans 15 amino acids. V lost 3 bases, J lost 1 base, and 13 bases lay in between.

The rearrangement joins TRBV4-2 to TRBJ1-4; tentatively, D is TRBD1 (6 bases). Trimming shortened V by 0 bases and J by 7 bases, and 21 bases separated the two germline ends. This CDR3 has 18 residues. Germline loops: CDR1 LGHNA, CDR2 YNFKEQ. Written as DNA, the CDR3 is TGTGCCAGCAGCCAAGATGACTTGCGCAGGGGAGGGAGTGAAAAACTGTTTTTT. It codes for CASSQDDLRRGGSEKLFF.

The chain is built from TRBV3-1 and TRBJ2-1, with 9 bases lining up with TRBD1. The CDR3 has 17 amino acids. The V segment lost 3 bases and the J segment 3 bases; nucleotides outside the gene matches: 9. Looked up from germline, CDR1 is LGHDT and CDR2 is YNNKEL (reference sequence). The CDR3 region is CASSQKIPGQGYNEQFF. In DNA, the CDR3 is TGTGCCAGCAGCCAGAAGATTCCGGGACAGGGCTACAATGAGCAGTTCTTC.

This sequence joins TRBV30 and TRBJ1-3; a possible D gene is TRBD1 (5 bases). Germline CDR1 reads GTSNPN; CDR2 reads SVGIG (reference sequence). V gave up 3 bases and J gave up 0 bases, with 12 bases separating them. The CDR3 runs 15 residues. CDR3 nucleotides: TGTGCCTGGAGCGGGACGTCTTCCTCTGGAAACACCATATATTTT. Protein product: CAWSGTSSSGNTIYF. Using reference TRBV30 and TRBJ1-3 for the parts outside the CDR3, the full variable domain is SQTIHQWPATLVQPVGSPLSLECTVEGTSNPNLYWYRQAAGRGLQLLFYSVGIGQISSEVPQNLSASRPQDRQFILSSKKLLLSDSGFYLCAWSGTSSSGNTIYFGEGSWLTVV.

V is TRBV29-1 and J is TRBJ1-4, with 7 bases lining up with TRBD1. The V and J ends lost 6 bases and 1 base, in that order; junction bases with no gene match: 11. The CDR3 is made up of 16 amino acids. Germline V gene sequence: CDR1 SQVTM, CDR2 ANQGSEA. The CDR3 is CSVRTGLLQTNEKLFF. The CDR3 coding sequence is TGCAGCGTGCGGACAGGTCTCCTTCAAACTAATGAAAAACTGTTTTTT.